The 11 T cell receptor beta chains in this list originate from one sample, sequenced in a study of monozygotic twins with inflammatory bowel disease. TCRdb reprocessed the 5' RACE reads, with one entry per CDR3 protein and no DNA. The clone table shows over 110,000 distinct CDR3 sequences, with the ten largest holding 2% to 2.5%. Material for sequencing was blood. Receptor source: a human donor with ulcerative colitis or Crohn's disease, or a healthy co-twin of an affected twin (not recorded which).

The J gene is TRBJ2-5, the V gene TRBV7-2; with no DNA, the TCRdb D assignment of TRBD2 cannot be verified. The CDR3 consists of 13 residues. Germline V gives CDR1 SGHTA, CDR2 FQGNSA. The CDR3 protein is CASRRLVGETQYF.

The chain links TRBV20-1 to TRBJ1-6; checking the TCRdb D call of TRBD1 is not possible without DNA. The CDR3 sequence is 14 residues long. From germline, CDR1 is DFQATT and CDR2 SNEGSKA (reference sequence). The CDR3 sequence: CSAVGQFTNSPLHF.

V gene TRBV5-4 combines with J gene TRBJ1-1; TCRdb reports TRBD1, a call that lacks DNA to check it against. This CDR3 comprises 15 residues. Germline V lookup: CDR1 SGHNT, CDR2 YYREEE (reference sequence). CDR3: CASSSRTGGYTEAFF. The complete variable domain, with remaining parts taken from reference TRBV5-4 and TRBJ1-1, reads ETGVTQSPTHLIKTRGQQVTLRCSSQSGHNTVSWYQQALGQGPQFIFQYYREEENGRGNFPPRFSGLQFPNYSSELNVNALELDDSALYLCASSSRTGGYTEAFFGQGTRLTVV.

The rearrangement uses TRBV7-7 and TRBJ2-2. The CDR3 is made up of 13 amino acids. Germline V lookup: CDR1 SSHAT, CDR2 FNYEAQ (reference sequence). CDR3 amino acids: CASSSEIIGELFF.

The J gene is TRBJ2-2, the V gene TRBV28; TCRdb lists TRBD1, though no DNA is available to test this call. In germline, CDR1 is MDHEN, CDR2 SYDVKM. This CDR3 has 16 amino acids. This CDR3 reads CASSLGGGGTTGELFF.

The gene calls are TRBV5-1 and TRBJ1-1; the TCRdb call, TRBD1, lacks DNA for checking. This CDR3 spans 15 amino acids. The germline V gene encodes CDR1 SGHRS and CDR2 YFSETQ. The CDR3 spells CASRPGQGVGTEAFF. Based on the CDR3 plus reference TRBV5-1 and TRBJ1-1, the full variable domain is KAGVTQTPRYLIKTRGQQVTLSCSPISGHRSVSWYQQTPGQGLQFLFEYFSETQRNKGNFPGRFSGRQFSNSRSEMNVSTLELGDSALYLCASRPGQGVGTEAFFGQGTRLTVV.

The chain has TRBV18 and TRBJ2-1; TCRdb proposes TRBD2, but this gene call is untestable without DNA. CDR1 KGHSH and CDR2 LQKENI come from the germline V gene. CDR3 length: 17 residues. The CDR3 protein is CASSPPGPRGPYNEQFF.

CDR3 amino acids: CASSVRTGSQAKNMQYF. V usage is TRBV7-2 and J usage is TRBJ2-4; TCRdb picks TRBD1, but there is no DNA to check that call. The CDR3 runs 17 residues. Per germline, CDR1 SGHTA and CDR2 FQGNSA.

This chain connects TRBV7-2 to TRBJ2-1; TCRdb indicates TRBD2, and absent DNA this call remains unverified. Germline loops: CDR1 SGHTA, CDR2 FQGNSA. There are 16 residues in the CDR3. The CDR3 here is CASSRAGTGSYNEQFF.

The chain uses TRBV12-3 or TRBV12-4 and TRBJ2-7; no DNA is available, so the TRBD2 call from TCRdb remains unchecked. CDR3 length: 14 residues. The CDR3 region is CASSQGTSGAEQYF.

The CDR3 reads CASSHFRTQETQYF. This chain links TRBV25-1 with TRBJ2-5. There are 14 residues in the CDR3. Germline assignment: CDR1 MGHDK and CDR2 SYGVNS.